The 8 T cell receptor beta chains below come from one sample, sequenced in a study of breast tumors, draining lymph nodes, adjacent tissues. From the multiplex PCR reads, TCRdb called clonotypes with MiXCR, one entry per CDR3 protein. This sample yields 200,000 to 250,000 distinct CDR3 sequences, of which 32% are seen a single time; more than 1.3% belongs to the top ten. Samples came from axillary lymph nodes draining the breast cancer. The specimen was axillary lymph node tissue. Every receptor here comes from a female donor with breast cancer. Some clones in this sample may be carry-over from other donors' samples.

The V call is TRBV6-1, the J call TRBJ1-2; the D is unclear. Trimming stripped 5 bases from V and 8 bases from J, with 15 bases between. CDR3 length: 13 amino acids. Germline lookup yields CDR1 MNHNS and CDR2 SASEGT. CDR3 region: CASSPGPLQGYTF. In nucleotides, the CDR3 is TGTGCCAGCAGTCCGGGTCCCCTACAGGGCTACACCTTC.

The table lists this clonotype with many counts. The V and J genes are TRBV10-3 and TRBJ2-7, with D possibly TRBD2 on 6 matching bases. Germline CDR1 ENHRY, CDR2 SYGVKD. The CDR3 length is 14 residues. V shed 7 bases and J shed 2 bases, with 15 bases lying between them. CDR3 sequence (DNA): TGTGCCATCAAAATGGGCGGGACCGCCTACGAGCAGTACTTC. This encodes CAIKMGGTAYEQYF.

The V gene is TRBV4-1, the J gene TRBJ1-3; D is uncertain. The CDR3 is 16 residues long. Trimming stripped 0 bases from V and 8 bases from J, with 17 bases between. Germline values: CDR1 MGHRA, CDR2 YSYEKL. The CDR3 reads CASSQDPGSHGYTIYF. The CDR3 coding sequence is TGCGCCAGCAGCCAAGATCCGGGGTCTCATGGCTACACCATATATTTT.

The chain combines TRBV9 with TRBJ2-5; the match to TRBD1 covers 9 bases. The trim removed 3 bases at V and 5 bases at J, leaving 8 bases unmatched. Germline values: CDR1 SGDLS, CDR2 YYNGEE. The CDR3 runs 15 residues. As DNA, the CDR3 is TGTGCCAGCAGCGGCCGGACAGGGGCGAGGGAGACCCAGTACTTC. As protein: CASSGRTGARETQYF.

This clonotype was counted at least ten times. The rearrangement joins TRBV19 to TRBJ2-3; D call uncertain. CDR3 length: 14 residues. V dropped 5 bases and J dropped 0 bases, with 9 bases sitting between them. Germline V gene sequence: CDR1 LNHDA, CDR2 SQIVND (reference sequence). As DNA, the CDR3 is TGTGCCAGTAGTTCCGGAGCTAGCACAGATACGCAGTATTTT. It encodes CASSSGASTDTQYF. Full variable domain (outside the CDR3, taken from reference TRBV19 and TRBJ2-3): DGGITQSPKYLFRKEGQNVTLSCEQNLNHDAMYWYRQDPGQGLRLIYYSQIVNDFQKGDIAEGYSVSREKKESFPLTVTSAQKNPTAFYLCASSSGASTDTQYFGPGTRLTVL.

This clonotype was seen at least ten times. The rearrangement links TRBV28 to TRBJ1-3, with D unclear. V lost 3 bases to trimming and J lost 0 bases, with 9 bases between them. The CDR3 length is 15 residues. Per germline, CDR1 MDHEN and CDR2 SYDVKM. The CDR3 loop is CASSFGGNSGNTIYF. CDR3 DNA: TGTGCCAGCAGTTTCGGCGGGAACTCTGGAAACACCATATATTTT. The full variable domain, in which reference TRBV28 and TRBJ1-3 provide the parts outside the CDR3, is DVKVTQSSRYLVKRTGEKVFLECVQDMDHENMFWYRQDPGLGLRLIYFSYDVKMKEKGDIPEGYSVSREKKERFSLILESASTNQTSMYLCASSFGGNSGNTIYFGEGSWLTVV.

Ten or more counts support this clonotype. The CDR3 is CSALNPSYNEQFF. The CDR3 coding sequence is TGCAGTGCCCTGAATCCGAGTTACAATGAGCAGTTCTTC. The V and J genes are TRBV20-1 and TRBJ2-1; D not resolved. This CDR3 is 13 amino acids long. V lost 6 bases to trimming and J lost 4 bases, with 13 bases between them. CDR1 and CDR2 (germline): DFQATT, SNEGSKA (reference sequence).

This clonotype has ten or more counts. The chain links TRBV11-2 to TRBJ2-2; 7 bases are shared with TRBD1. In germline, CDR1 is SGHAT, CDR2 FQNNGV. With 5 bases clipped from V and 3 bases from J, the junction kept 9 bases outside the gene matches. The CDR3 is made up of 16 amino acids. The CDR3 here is CASSPQGVIDTGELFF. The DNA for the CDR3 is TGTGCCAGCAGCCCCCAGGGGGTAATCGACACCGGGGAGCTGTTTTTT.